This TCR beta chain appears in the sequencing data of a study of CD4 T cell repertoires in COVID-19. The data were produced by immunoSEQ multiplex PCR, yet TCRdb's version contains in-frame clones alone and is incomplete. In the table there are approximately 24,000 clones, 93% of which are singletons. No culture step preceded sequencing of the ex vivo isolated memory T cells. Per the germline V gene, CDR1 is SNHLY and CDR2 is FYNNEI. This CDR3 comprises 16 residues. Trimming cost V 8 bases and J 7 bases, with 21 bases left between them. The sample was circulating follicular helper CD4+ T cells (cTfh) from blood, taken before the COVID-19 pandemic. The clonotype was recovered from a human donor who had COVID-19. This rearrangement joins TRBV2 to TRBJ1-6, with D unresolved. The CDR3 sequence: CASRENEFLLNSPLHF. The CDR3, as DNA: TGTGCCAGCCGAGAAAACGAATTCTTATTGAATTCACCCCTCCACTTT.